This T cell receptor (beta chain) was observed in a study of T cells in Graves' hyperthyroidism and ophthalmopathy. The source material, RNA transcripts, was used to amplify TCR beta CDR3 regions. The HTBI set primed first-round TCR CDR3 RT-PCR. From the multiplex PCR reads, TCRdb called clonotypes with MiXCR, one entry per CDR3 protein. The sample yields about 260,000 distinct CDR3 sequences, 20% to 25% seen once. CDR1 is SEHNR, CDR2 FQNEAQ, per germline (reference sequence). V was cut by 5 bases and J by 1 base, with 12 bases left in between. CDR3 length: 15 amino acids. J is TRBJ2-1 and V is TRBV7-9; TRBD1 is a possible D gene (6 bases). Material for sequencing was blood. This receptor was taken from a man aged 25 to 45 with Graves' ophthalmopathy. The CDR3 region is CASSIGQPSYNEQFF. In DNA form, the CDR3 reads TGTGCCAGCAGCATTGGACAGCCGTCCTACAATGAGCAGTTCTTC.